The sequence of this TCR beta chain was determined in a study of T cells in Graves' hyperthyroidism and ophthalmopathy. Looking at the study overall: Peripheral blood was collected at initial diagnosis, before any treatment. Whole-study results and caveats: In the blood, most expanded thyroid clonotypes above 0.001 appeared as well.

This clonotype was detected a few times. Its antigen is still unknown. TCR beta CDR3 regions were amplified from RNA transcripts. A first-round RT-PCR of the TCR CDR3 used the HTBI primer set. Each CDR3 protein is one row after TCRdb ran MiXCR on the multiplex PCR reads. The table includes hundreds of thousands of distinct CDR3 sequences, around 20% detected once. The CDR3 covers 14 residues. V was shortened by 3 bases and J by 5 bases, with 11 bases between the two germline ends. Germline-derived CDR1 and CDR2 are SGDLS and YYNGEE. The specimen was blood. This TCR was recovered from a man aged 25-45 years with Graves' ophthalmopathy. V usage is TRBV9 and J usage is TRBJ2-2; D is undetermined. In DNA form, the CDR3 reads TGTGCCAGCAGCGCGGTTAGTGGAACCGGGGAGCTGTTTTTT. This encodes CASSAVSGTGELFF.